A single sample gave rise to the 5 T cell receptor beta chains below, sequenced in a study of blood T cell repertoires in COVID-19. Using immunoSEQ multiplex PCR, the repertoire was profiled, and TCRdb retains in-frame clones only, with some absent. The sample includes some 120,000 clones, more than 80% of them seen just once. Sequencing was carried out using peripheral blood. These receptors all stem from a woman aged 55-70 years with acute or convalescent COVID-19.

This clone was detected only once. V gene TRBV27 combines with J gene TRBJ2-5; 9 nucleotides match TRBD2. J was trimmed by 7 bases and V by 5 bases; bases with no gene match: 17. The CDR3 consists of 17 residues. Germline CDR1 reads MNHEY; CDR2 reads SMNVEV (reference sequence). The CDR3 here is CASSPNLAGISQGTQYF. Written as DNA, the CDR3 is TGTGCCAGCAGTCCGAATCTAGCGGGGATTTCACAGGGGACCCAGTACTTC.

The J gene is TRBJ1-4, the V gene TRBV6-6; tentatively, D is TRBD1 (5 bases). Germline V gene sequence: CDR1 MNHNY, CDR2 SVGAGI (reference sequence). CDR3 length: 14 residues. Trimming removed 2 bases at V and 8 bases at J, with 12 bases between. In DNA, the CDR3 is TGTGCCAGCAGTTACGGGGGGGAGGGGGAAAAACTGTTTTTT. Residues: CASSYGGEGEKLFF.

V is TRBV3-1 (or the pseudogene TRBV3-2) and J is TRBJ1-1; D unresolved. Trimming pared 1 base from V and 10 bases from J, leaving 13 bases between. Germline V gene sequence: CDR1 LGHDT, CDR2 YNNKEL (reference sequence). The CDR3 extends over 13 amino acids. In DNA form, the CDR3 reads TGTGCCAGCAGCCAAGCCCCCAAAACTCGAGCTTTCTTT. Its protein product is CASSQAPKTRAFF.

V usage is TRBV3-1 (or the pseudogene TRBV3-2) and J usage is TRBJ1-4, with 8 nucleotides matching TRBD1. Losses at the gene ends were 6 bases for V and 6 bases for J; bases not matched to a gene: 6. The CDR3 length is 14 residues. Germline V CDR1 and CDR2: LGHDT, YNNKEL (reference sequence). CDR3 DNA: TGTGCCAGCAGTACCGGGACAGGAGATGAAAAACTGTTTTTT. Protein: CASSTGTGDEKLFF.

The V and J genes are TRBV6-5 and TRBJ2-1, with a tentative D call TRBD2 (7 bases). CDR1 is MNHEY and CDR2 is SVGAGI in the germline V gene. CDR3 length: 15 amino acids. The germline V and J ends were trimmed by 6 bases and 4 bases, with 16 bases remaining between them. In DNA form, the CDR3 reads TGTGCCAGCAGAAGGGGGGGTACCACTTACAATGAGCAGTTCTTC. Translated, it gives CASRRGGTTYNEQFF.